A selection of T cell receptor beta chains follows, all from one sample in a study of spatial heterogeneity in lung cancer. Each CDR3 protein is one row after TCRdb ran MiXCR on the 5' RACE reads. Of 19,000 or so distinct CDR3 sequences listed, around a fifth were seen once; the top ten hold roughly a fifth. Source: PBMCs, taken at surgery. The receptors were gathered from a female donor with early-stage non-small cell lung cancer. Each CDR3 is given with its conserved first and last residue. The D gene is left open where the match is weak. Size values are once, few and many counts, or a class for expanded clones, and some rows have none.

V gene	J gene	clone size	D gene	CDR3 protein	CDR3 DNA
TRBV9	TRBJ1-2	.	TRBD1	CASSGGTGADGYTF	TGTGCCAGCAGCGGAGGGACAGGGGCCGATGGCTACACCTTC
TRBV7-8	TRBJ2-7	medium-sized	.	CASSHGGAGEQYF	TGTGCCAGCAGCCACGGAGGGGCAGGCGAGCAGTACTTC
TRBV5-1	TRBJ2-1	.	.	CASSLDASPGGNEQFF	TGCGCCAGCAGCTTGGACGCCAGCCCTGGTGGGAATGAGCAGTTCTTC
TRBV7-2	TRBJ1-1	many	TRBD1	CASRNGQGKNTEAFF	TGTGCCAGCAGAAATGGACAGGGGAAGAACACTGAAGCTTTCTTT
TRBV28	TRBJ2-7	many	TRBD2	CANTEGLAGTYEQYF	TGTGCCAACACCGAGGGACTAGCGGGGACCTACGAGCAGTACTTC
TRBV11-2	TRBJ1-1	many	.	CASTFDVMNTEAFF	TGTGCCAGCACTTTTGACGTCATGAACACTGAAGCTTTCTTT
TRBV7-9	TRBJ2-7	many	TRBD2	CASSLSGAHEQYF	TGTGCCAGCAGCCTCAGCGGGGCCCACGAGCAGTACTTC
TRBV7-6	TRBJ2-7	many	TRBD1	CASSPLSPRTGGSYEQYF	TGTGCCAGCAGCCCACTATCCCCCCGGACAGGGGGTTCCTACGAGCAGTACTTC
TRBV4-2	TRBJ1-6	.	.	CASSLKDGGTTGVFSPLHF	TGTGCCAGCAGCCTCAAAGATGGGGGGACAACTGGGGTATTCTCACCCCTCCACTTT
TRBV6-6	TRBJ2-2	many	.	CASSPQFGDTGELFF	TGTGCCAGCAGTCCCCAGTTCGGCGACACCGGGGAGCTGTTTTTT
TRBV10-2	TRBJ2-7	medium-sized	TRBD2	CASRAGTTYLPYEQYF	TGCGCCAGCAGGGCCGGGACTACCTACCTCCCCTACGAGCAGTACTTC
TRBV5-1	TRBJ2-3	.	TRBD2	CASSPTSGGAIDTQYF	TGCGCCAGCAGCCCGACTAGCGGGGGGGCAATCGATACGCAGTATTTT
TRBV7-2	TRBJ2-1	many	.	CASRGQPNSYNEQFF	TGTGCCAGCAGAGGACAGCCGAACTCCTACAATGAGCAGTTCTTC
TRBV29-1	TRBJ2-7	few	.	CSVSWTSSSYEQYF	TGCAGCGTGTCCTGGACCTCCAGCTCCTACGAGCAGTACTTC
TRBV7-9	TRBJ2-1	many	.	CASSRLSYNEQFF	TGTGCCAGCAGCCGCCTATCCTACAATGAGCAGTTCTTC
TRBV5-1	TRBJ2-7	many	TRBD2	CASSSLAGEVEQYF	TGCGCCAGCAGCAGCTTAGCGGGAGAAGTCGAGCAGTACTTC
TRBV20-1	TRBJ2-7	many	TRBD1	CSALNPGQGQYEQYF	TGCAGTGCTCTGAACCCGGGACAGGGACAGTACGAGCAGTACTTC
TRBV7-3	TRBJ2-2	.	.	CASSPETLGAGDTGELFF	TGTGCCAGCAGCCCAGAAACCCTGGGGGCAGGGGACACCGGGGAGCTGTTTTTT
TRBV7-2	TRBJ2-1	.	.	CASAPPATQYEQFF	TGTGCCAGCGCCCCTCCGGCTACGCAATATGAGCAGTTCTTC
TRBV20-1	TRBJ2-2	medium-sized	.	CSASRQTTNTGELFF	TGCAGTGCTAGTCGGCAGACTACGAACACCGGGGAGCTGTTTTTT
TRBV7-2	TRBJ2-1	medium-sized	TRBD2	CASSRTSGRTYNEQFF	TGTGCCAGCAGCAGAACTAGCGGGAGGACCTACAATGAGCAGTTCTTC
TRBV12-5	TRBJ2-5	few	.	CASASPGETQYF	TGTGCTAGTGCCTCCCCCGGAGAGACCCAGTACTTC
TRBV6-6	TRBJ2-1	.	TRBD2	CASSYATSGSGAYSYNEQFF	TGTGCCAGCAGTTACGCGACTAGCGGGAGTGGGGCGTATTCCTACAATGAGCAGTTCTTC
TRBV20-1	TRBJ2-5	.	TRBD2	CSYRLAGGWGTQYF	TGCAGTTATCGACTAGCGGGGGGCTGGGGGACCCAGTACTTC
TRBV27	TRBJ2-2	medium-sized	.	CASTLRVTGELFF	TGTGCCAGCACCCTGAGAGTCACCGGGGAGCTGTTTTTT
TRBV20-1	TRBJ2-4	.	.	CSARQGTENIQYF	TGCAGTGCTAGACAGGGCACGGAAAACATTCAGTACTTC
TRBV7-9	TRBJ1-1	medium-sized	.	CASSTGEREAFF	TGTGCCAGCAGCACCGGAGAGAGGGAGGCTTTCTTT
TRBV20-1	TRBJ2-3	medium-sized	TRBD1	CSAPPQGATDTQYF	TGCAGTGCTCCCCCACAGGGGGCCACAGATACGCAGTATTTT
TRBV7-9	TRBJ2-7	many	TRBD1	CASSLVDLTGDYEQYF	TGTGCCAGCAGCTTAGTCGACTTGACAGGGGACTACGAGCAGTACTTC
TRBV7-2	TRBJ2-5	many	TRBD1	CASSGGQGVWETQYF	TGTGCCAGCAGCGGGGGACAGGGGGTATGGGAGACCCAGTACTTC
TRBV20-1	TRBJ1-2	few	.	CSASHGHYGYTF	TGCAGTGCTAGTCACGGGCACTATGGCTACACCTTC
TRBV7-2	TRBJ2-5	many	.	CASSLGGGGETQYF	TGTGCCAGCAGCTTAGGCGGGGGCGGAGAGACCCAGTACTTC
TRBV19	TRBJ2-1	many	.	CASSPSLNSYNEQFF	TGTGCCAGTAGTCCCTCACTAAACTCCTACAATGAGCAGTTCTTC
TRBV7-3	TRBJ1-2	.	TRBD1	CASSLHRGYGYTF	TGTGCCAGCAGCTTACACAGGGGCTATGGCTACACCTTC
TRBV12-3/TRBV12-4	TRBJ1-1	few	.	CASSPDARSAEAFF	TGTGCCAGCAGTCCAGACGCCCGGTCCGCTGAAGCTTTCTTT
TRBV4-1	TRBJ1-2	many	TRBD1	CASSQPGTAVYGYTF	TGCGCCAGCAGCCAACCCGGGACAGCCGTCTATGGCTACACCTTC
TRBV7-2	TRBJ1-5	many	TRBD1	CASSDRVRQPQHF	TGTGCCAGCAGCGACAGGGTACGGCAGCCCCAGCATTTT
TRBV11-2	TRBJ2-7	.	.	CASRPPGIASGYEQYF	TGTGCCAGCAGACCCCCTGGGATAGCGAGCGGATACGAGCAGTACTTC
TRBV24-1	TRBJ1-1	medium-sized	.	CATSGPGGSTEAFF	TGTGCCACCAGTGGACCCGGGGGTAGCACTGAAGCTTTCTTT
TRBV6-1	TRBJ1-5	many	TRBD1	CASSDELLTGSPRHF	TGTGCCAGCAGTGACGAACTACTGACAGGGTCCCCCCGGCATTTT
TRBV10-3	TRBJ2-3	few	TRBD2	CAISVTSGGADTQYF	TGTGCCATCAGTGTGACTAGCGGGGGCGCAGATACGCAGTATTTT
TRBV12-3/TRBV12-4	TRBJ1-5	many	.	CASRPGTLDTQLQHF	TGTGCCAGCAGGCCCGGGACCTTAGACACTCAGCTCCAGCATTTT
TRBV7-8	TRBJ2-1	medium-sized	.	CASSLVEAYNEQFF	TGTGCCAGCAGCCTCGTAGAGGCCTACAATGAGCAGTTCTTC
TRBV5-5	TRBJ2-3	medium-sized	TRBD2	CASSPGVAGADTQYF	TGTGCCAGCAGCCCGGGGGTAGCGGGGGCAGATACGCAGTATTTT
TRBV7-2	TRBJ1-2	many	TRBD1	CASSSDRSYGYTF	TGTGCCAGCAGCTCGGACAGGAGTTATGGCTACACCTTC
TRBV11-2	TRBJ2-7	.	.	CASSLAGNYEQYF	TGTGCCAGCAGCCTCGCCGGAAACTACGAGCAGTACTTC
TRBV25-1	TRBJ1-2	many	.	CASSDLGDYGYTF	TGTGCCAGCAGTGATTTGGGAGACTATGGCTACACCTTC
TRBV4-3	TRBJ1-2	many	.	CASSQDRAGIKGYTF	TGCGCCAGCAGCCAAGATAGGGCAGGGATAAAAGGCTACACCTTC
TRBV4-3	TRBJ1-6	.	.	CASSQDPARNSPLHF	TGCGCCAGCAGCCAAGACCCCGCCCGAAATTCACCCCTCCACTTT
TRBV28	TRBJ2-1	many	TRBD1	CASSFLRQGVNEQFF	TGTGCCAGCAGTTTTCTCCGACAGGGGGTGAATGAGCAGTTCTTC
TRBV5-6	TRBJ2-5	many	.	CASSFVSVQETQYF	TGTGCCAGCAGCTTCGTCTCAGTTCAAGAGACCCAGTACTTC
TRBV28	TRBJ2-7	.	.	CASSHSTYEQYF	TGTGCCAGCAGCCACTCAACCTACGAGCAGTACTTC
TRBV6-1	TRBJ2-7	many	.	CASSARDPLSYEQYF	TGTGCCAGCAGTGCCCGGGACCCCCTCTCCTACGAGCAGTACTTC
TRBV2	TRBJ2-5	.	.	CASNSPAVASDQETQYF	TGTGCCAGCAATAGCCCGGCGGTTGCCTCAGACCAAGAGACCCAGTACTTC
TRBV11-1	TRBJ2-3	many	.	CASSPRDGNTDTQYF	TGTGCCAGCAGCCCTAGGGATGGAAACACAGATACGCAGTATTTT